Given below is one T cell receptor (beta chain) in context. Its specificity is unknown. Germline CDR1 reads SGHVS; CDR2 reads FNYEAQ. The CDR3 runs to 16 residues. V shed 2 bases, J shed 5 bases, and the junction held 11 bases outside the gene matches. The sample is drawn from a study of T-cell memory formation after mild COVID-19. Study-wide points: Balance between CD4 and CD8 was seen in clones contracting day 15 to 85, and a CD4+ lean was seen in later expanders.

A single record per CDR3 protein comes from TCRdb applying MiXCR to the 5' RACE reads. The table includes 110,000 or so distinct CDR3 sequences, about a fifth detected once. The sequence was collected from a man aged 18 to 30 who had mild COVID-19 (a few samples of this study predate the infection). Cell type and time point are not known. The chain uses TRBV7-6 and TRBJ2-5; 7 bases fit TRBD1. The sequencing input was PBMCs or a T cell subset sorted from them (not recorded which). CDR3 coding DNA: TGTGCCAGCAGCTTACAGTACAGGGGATCGTCGGAGACCCAGTACTTC. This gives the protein CASSLQYRGSSETQYF.